The 19 T cell receptor beta chains below come from one sample, sequenced in a study of T-cell memory formation after mild COVID-19 (dated by TCRdb to the early 2020s). Library construction relied on 5' RACE. The data were produced on an Illumina NovaSeq 6000. TCRdb applied fastp at Q25 and MiXCR to the public reads, then kept only in-frame beta chains. Under each unique CDR3 protein, matching rows form one entry showing the most common genes and DNA. Across this sample there are about 310,000 distinct CDR3 sequences, with approximately 20% seen only once. The top ten clones comprise around 21% of the sample. Sequencing was carried out using PBMCs or a T cell subset sorted from them (not recorded which). The receptors come from a man between 18 and 35 years old who had mild COVID-19 (a few samples of this study predate the infection). The sample titles of this study are shuffled in the database, so cell type and time point are left out; the donor was told from shared clones.

This clonotype was picked up a small number of times. The chain employs TRBV6-2 or TRBV6-3 and TRBJ2-1; D gene uncertain. CDR1 is MNHEY and CDR2 is SVGEGT in the germline V gene. This CDR3 has 14 residues. V was trimmed by 6 bases and J by 7 bases, leaving 16 bases between them. The CDR3 here is CASSLNLNWNEQFF. DNA for the CDR3: TGTGCCAGCAGCCTAAATCTCAACTGGAATGAGCAGTTCTTC.

This clonotype appeared a single time. This chain links TRBV4-1 with TRBJ2-7; 9 bases map to TRBD1. The germline gives CDR1 MGHRA, CDR2 YSYEKL. V was clipped by 1 base and J by 5 bases; unmatched bases: 6. The CDR3 runs to 15 residues. CDR3 DNA sequence: TGCGCCAGCAGCCAAGTGGGGACAGGGACCCACGAGCAGTACGTC. This sequence encodes CASSQVGTGTHEQYV.

This clonotype was seen only a few times. The chain joins TRBV28 to TRBJ2-7; 9 bases match TRBD1. Trimming cost V 4 bases and J 4 bases; bases outside gene matches: 8. The germline CDR1 and CDR2 sequences are MDHEN and SYDVKM. The length of the CDR3 is 15 residues. The CDR3 DNA reads as TGTGCCAGCAGTTCTACAGGGGGCGGCCCTTACGAGCAGTACGTC. Translated: CASSSTGGGPYEQYV.

The rearrangement uses TRBV2 and TRBJ1-2; D ambiguous. This CDR3 is 13 amino acids long. V was trimmed by 10 bases and J by 8 bases, leaving 20 bases between them. The germline V gene has CDR1 SNHLY and CDR2 FYNNEI. This chain's CDR3 is CATPGSGTGGYTF. In nucleotides, the CDR3 is TGTGCCACCCCCGGTTCCGGCACGGGAGGCTACACCTTC.

This clonotype was counted a few times. The chain is built from TRBV24-1 and TRBJ2-2, with D possibly TRBD1 on 5 matching bases. Germline assignment: CDR1 KGHDR and CDR2 SFDVKD. This CDR3 has 17 amino acids. Trimming removed 2 bases from V and 4 bases from J, with 16 bases in between. Written as DNA, the CDR3 is TGTGCCACCAGTGATTCCCACTGGGGCCGTAGCACCGGGGAGCTGTTTTTT. Residues: CATSDSHWGRSTGELFF.

This clonotype has just one count. The chain has TRBV7-2 and TRBJ2-3; D gene uncertain. The length of the CDR3 is 15 residues. The germline V gene has CDR1 SGHTA and CDR2 FQGNSA. Trimming shortened V by 4 bases and J by 1 base, and 12 bases separated the two germline ends. CDR3 sequence (DNA): TGTGCCAGCAGCTCCCCTAACCCGGGCACAGATACGCAGTATTTT. This gives the protein CASSSPNPGTDTQYF.

This clonotype was detected ten times or more. For the CDR3, the DNA is TGTGCCAGCAGCGGTCGGGACCGCGGGGGATGGAACATTCAGTACTTC. Its protein is CASSGRDRGGWNIQYF. V is TRBV3-1 and J is TRBJ2-4; 7 nucleotides line up with TRBD2. After removal of 5 bases from V and 7 bases from J, the junction contained 14 bases not matched to a gene. Germline V CDR1 and CDR2: LGHDT, YNNKEL (reference sequence). The CDR3 runs 16 residues.

The chain joins TRBV11-1 to TRBJ1-1; 8 bases align to TRBD1. This CDR3 region has 14 residues. V gave up 4 bases and J gave up 6 bases; unmatched junction bases: 7. Per the germline V gene, CDR1 is SGHAT and CDR2 is FQDESV (reference sequence). The CDR3 DNA reads TGTGCCAGCAGCTCCTGGACAGGGTTAGCTGAAGCTTTCTTT. Translating it yields CASSSWTGLAEAFF.

V usage is TRBV20-1 and J usage is TRBJ1-1; 8 bases agree with TRBD1. CDR3 length: 14 residues. CDR1 is DFQATT and CDR2 is SNEGSKA in the germline V gene (reference sequence). The V segment lost 5 bases and the J segment 5 bases; nucleotides outside the gene matches: 10. CDR3 sequence reads: CSAGGAQGATEAFF. The CDR3 coding sequence is TGCAGTGCTGGGGGTGCCCAGGGGGCTACTGAAGCTTTCTTT.

The sample holds a few counts of this clonotype. The gene calls are TRBV28 and TRBJ2-7; no reliable D call. V was trimmed by 3 bases and J by 0 bases, leaving 9 bases between them. Germline loops: CDR1 MDHEN, CDR2 SYDVKM. CDR3 size: 14 residues. The CDR3 coding sequence is TGTGCCAGCAGTTTCTCCGGTCGCTCCTACGAGCAGTACGTC. Its translation: CASSFSGRSYEQYV.

The V and J genes are TRBV27 and TRBJ2-7; D possibly matches TRBD1 or TRBD2 (5 bases each). This CDR3 contains 15 residues. The germline V gene encodes CDR1 MNHEY and CDR2 SMNVEV (reference sequence). Trimming removed 2 bases at V and 2 bases at J, with 13 bases between. The CDR3 sequence is CASSLQGEGAYEQYF. CDR3 in DNA: TGTGCCAGCAGTTTACAGGGTGAGGGAGCCTACGAGCAGTACTTC.

This clonotype was picked up a small number of times. The V gene is TRBV18, the J gene TRBJ1-2; D remains ambiguous. Trimming removed 0 bases from V and 4 bases from J, with 6 bases in between. Germline-derived CDR1 and CDR2 are KGHSH and LQKENI. This CDR3 is 13 amino acids long. CDR3 residues: CASSPPAGYGYTF. The DNA of the CDR3 is TGTGCCAGCTCACCACCAGCGGGCTATGGCTACACCTTC.

The V call is TRBV5-1, the J call TRBJ2-3, with TRBD2 as a possible D gene (6 bases). Trimming stripped 2 bases from V and 2 bases from J, with 9 bases between. Germline V CDR1 and CDR2: SGHRS, YFSETQ. The CDR3 runs 14 residues. The CDR3 sequence: CASSFAGYTDTQYF. CDR3 nucleotide sequence: TGCGCCAGCAGCTTCGCGGGGTACACAGATACGCAGTATTTT.

This clonotype came up many times. The chain uses TRBV5-1 and TRBJ2-1, with D perhaps given as TRBD1 or TRBD2 (5 bases each). The V and J ends lost 0 bases and 10 bases respectively, with 11 bases between them. Germline CDR1 is SGHRS and CDR2 is YFSETQ. This CDR3 has 13 residues. The CDR3, as DNA: TGCGCCAGCAGCTTGGATACAGGAGGCGAGCAGTTCTTC. Translating gives CASSLDTGGEQFF.

The chain joins TRBV7-2 to TRBJ2-6; unclear D gene. This CDR3 region has 15 residues. Germline V lookup: CDR1 SGHTA, CDR2 FQGNSA. Trimming left V 8 bases short and J 0 bases short, with 11 bases between. The CDR3 DNA follows: TGTGCCAGCGGTAGACGGCGCTCTGGGGCCAACGTCCTGACTTTC. Its translation is CASGRRRSGANVLTF.

This clonotype was recorded a few times. The CDR3 region is CASSRTSGGGEQFF. The CDR3 nucleotides are TGTGCCAGCAGCCGGACTAGCGGGGGGGGTGAGCAGTTCTTC. This rearrangement joins TRBV7-9 to TRBJ2-1; 15 nucleotides match TRBD2. The CDR3 spans 14 residues. J was trimmed by 9 bases and V by 5 bases; bases with no gene match: 2. Germline V gene data show CDR1 as SEHNR and CDR2 as FQNEAQ (reference sequence).

This chain joins TRBV12-3 or TRBV12-4 and TRBJ2-7, with TRBD1 matching 11 bases. Unmatched junction bases numbered 5, after V lost 5 bases and J lost 2 bases. The CDR3 is 15 amino acids. The CDR3 nucleotides are TGTGCCAGCAGTCCCGGGACAGGGGGGCCCTACGAGCAGTACTTC. Amino acid sequence: CASSPGTGGPYEQYF.

The rearrangement joins TRBV7-2 to TRBJ2-3; tentative D call: TRBD2 (5 bases). The CDR3 covers 14 residues. The V gene lost 1 base and the J gene lost 6 bases, with 11 bases spanning the gap. Germline values: CDR1 SGHTA, CDR2 FQGNSA. Here the CDR3 reads CASSLDWRGDTQYF. In nucleotides, the CDR3 is TGTGCCAGCAGCTTAGACTGGCGAGGGGATACGCAGTATTTT.

About this clonotype: A read error may produce the germline difference seen at one junction end. J is TRBJ2-3 and V is TRBV5-1; D not resolved. CDR3 length: 15 residues. CDR1 is SGHRS, CDR2 YFSETQ, per germline. The CDR3 is CASSVHMGKGDTQYF. The DNA for the CDR3 is TGTGCCAGCAGCGTACACATGGGGAAGGGAGATACGCAGTATTTT.